These 23 T cell receptor beta chains came from one sample sequenced in a study of identifying expanded T cells in peripheral blood. The data were produced by immunoSEQ multiplex PCR, yet TCRdb's version contains in-frame clones alone and is incomplete. The sample shows about 91,000 clones, more than 70% of them seen only once. Specimen: blood. The receptors were sampled from a person between 18 and 75 years old in good health.

J is TRBJ2-1 and V is TRBV7-6; 12 bases are a match to TRBD2. Germline assignment: CDR1 SGHVS and CDR2 FNYEAQ. Unmatched junction bases numbered 8, after V lost 4 bases and J lost 7 bases. This CDR3 has 16 amino acids. Here the CDR3 DNA reads TGTGCCAGCAGCTCGTCCCGGACTAGCGGGAATAATGAGCAGTTCTTC. Its protein is CASSSSRTSGNNEQFF.

V and J are TRBV10-3 and TRBJ2-1, with 11 bases fitting TRBD2. The CDR3 covers 17 residues. J lost 0 bases, V lost 8 bases, and 9 bases had no gene match. The germline CDR1 and CDR2 sequences are ENHRY and SYGVKD. CDR3 loop: CAIGRLAGTNSYNEQFF. The CDR3 DNA is TGTGCCATCGGACGACTAGCGGGGACCAACTCCTACAATGAGCAGTTCTTC.

This clone was counted only a few times. The gene calls are TRBV6-1 and TRBJ2-5, with 8 bases identical to TRBD1. This CDR3 has 16 residues. Germline V gene data show CDR1 as MNHNS and CDR2 as SASEGT. V dropped 2 bases and J dropped 5; count of bases not matched to a gene: 10. DNA for the CDR3: TGTGCCAGCAGTGAATGGCCCGGGACAGGTGGGGAGACCCAGTACTTC. Its protein is CASSEWPGTGGETQYF.

The chain joins TRBV4-1 to TRBJ2-4; D is unclear. V lost 6 bases to trimming and J lost 2 bases, with 14 bases between them. The CDR3 has 15 amino acids. CDR1 and CDR2 (germline): MGHRA, YSYEKL. This chain's CDR3 is CASRVGGQTKNIQYF. The CDR3 DNA reads TGCGCCAGCAGAGTCGGCGGTCAGACCAAAAACATTCAGTACTTC.

The J gene is TRBJ1-1, the V gene TRBV27; D gene ambiguous. The CDR3 is 14 amino acids. Trimming left V 6 bases short and J 2 bases short, with 13 bases between. Germline V gene lookup returns CDR1 MNHEY and CDR2 SMNVEV (reference sequence). The CDR3 bases are TGTGCCAGCAGCCGTAGTTGGGAAAACACTGAAGCTTTCTTT. It is translated as CASSRSWENTEAFF.

The V call is TRBV27, the J call TRBJ2-3; 11 nucleotides align to TRBD1. V trimming: 6 bases; J trimming: 6 bases; junction bases outside the gene matches: 5. The CDR3 contains 14 residues. Germline CDR1 is MNHEY and CDR2 is SMNVEV (reference sequence). The chain's CDR3 is CASSRDRGLDTQYF. DNA of the CDR3: TGTGCCAGCAGCCGGGACAGGGGGTTGGATACGCAGTATTTT.

The V and J genes are TRBV7-8 and TRBJ2-5; D is uncertain. Germline CDR1 SGHVS, CDR2 FQNEAQ. The CDR3 runs 15 residues. V was pared by 4 bases and J by 4 bases, with 16 bases between. In DNA form, the CDR3 reads TGTGCCAGCAGCTACGTGGGATATGTTGGAGAGACCCAGTACTTC. Its translation: CASSYVGYVGETQYF.

The chain employs TRBV6-5 and TRBJ2-2; TRBD2 is a possible D gene (6 bases). The V gene's germline CDR1 is MNHEY and CDR2 SVGAGI. Trimming cost V 0 bases and J 1 base, with 6 bases left between them. This CDR3 comprises 15 residues. The CDR3 coding sequence is TGTGCCAGCAGTTACTCGGGACTGAACACCGGGGAGCTGTTTTTT. Translation gives CASSYSGLNTGELFF.

The gene calls are TRBV6-4 and TRBJ2-3, with TRBD2 identical over 8 bases. The CDR3 spans 15 residues. Germline-derived CDR1 and CDR2 are MRHNA and SNTAGT. Unmatched junction bases numbered 4, after V lost 3 bases and J lost 2 bases. CDR3 nucleotide sequence: TGTGCCAGCAGTGAAACTAGCGGCCCCACAGATACGCAGTATTTT. Residues: CASSETSGPTDTQYF.

The rearrangement joins TRBV14 to TRBJ2-7; the D gene could be TRBD1 or TRBD2 (5 bases each). The CDR3 extends over 14 amino acids. Per germline, CDR1 SGHDN and CDR2 FVKESK. V lost 2 bases, J lost 5 bases, and 13 bases lay in between. CDR3 DNA: TGTGCCAGCAGCCAAAGGGGACCAGCACACGAGCAGTACTTC. Amino acids: CASSQRGPAHEQYF.

The chain combines TRBV7-2 with TRBJ2-3; the match to TRBD2 covers 15 bases. Germline V gene lookup returns CDR1 SGHTA and CDR2 FQGNSA. CDR3 size: 17 residues. Trimming cost V 4 bases and J 2 bases; bases outside gene matches: 4. The CDR3 region is CASSSGLAGGSTDTQYF. The CDR3 DNA sequence: TGTGCCAGCAGCTCCGGACTAGCGGGAGGGTCCACAGATACGCAGTATTTT.

The V gene is TRBV5-1, the J gene TRBJ2-1; D perhaps matches TRBD2 (6 bases). Germline CDR1 reads SGHRS; CDR2 reads YFSETQ. The CDR3 has 15 residues. The V end was cut by 4 bases, the J end by 0 bases, with 11 bases between. In DNA, the CDR3 is TGCGCCAGCAGCCCCGGGGGAAGCTCCTACAATGAGCAGTTCTTC. Protein product: CASSPGGSSYNEQFF.

This chain's CDR3 is CASSQASYEQYF. As DNA, the CDR3 is TGTGCCAGCAGCCAAGCCAGCTACGAGCAGTACTTC. V gene TRBV14 combines with J gene TRBJ2-7, with D uncertain. CDR1 and CDR2 (germline): SGHDN, FVKESK. This CDR3 has 12 residues. V was pared by 1 base and J by 3 bases, with 4 bases between.

The chain couples TRBV5-1 to TRBJ2-1; TRBD2 matches at 11 bases. The V gene's germline CDR1 is SGHRS and CDR2 YFSETQ. The V segment lost 4 bases and the J segment 7 bases; nucleotides outside the gene matches: 7. This CDR3 has 15 residues. CDR3 coding DNA: TGCGCCAGCAGCCAACTAGCGGGAGTAACAAATGAGCAGTTCTTC. Translation gives CASSQLAGVTNEQFF.

This clone is medium-sized (0.01 to 0.1%) in the sample. The rearrangement links TRBV14 to TRBJ1-6, with D uncertain. Trimming left V 0 bases short and J 6 bases short, with 9 bases between. Germline V gene sequence: CDR1 SGHDN, CDR2 FVKESK. The CDR3 is 15 residues long. CDR3 protein: CASSQETLSNSPLHF. The CDR3 DNA reads TGTGCCAGCAGCCAAGAGACTCTTTCTAATTCACCCCTCCACTTT.

This chain uses TRBV28 with TRBJ2-1; the match to TRBD2 covers 11 bases. Germline V lookup: CDR1 MDHEN, CDR2 SYDVKM. The CDR3 extends over 15 amino acids. With 5 bases clipped from V and 4 bases from J, the junction kept 4 bases outside the gene matches. Here the CDR3 DNA reads TGTGCCAGCAGTCGGACTAGCGGGCTATACAATGAGCAGTTCTTC. It specifies CASSRTSGLYNEQFF.

This rearrangement joins TRBV28 to TRBJ1-1; D may be TRBD1 (5 bases). The ends were cut back, 6 bases at V and 3 bases at J, with 20 bases in the middle. The germline CDR1 and CDR2 sequences are MDHEN and SYDVKM. This CDR3 has 16 residues. CDR3 protein: CASSSPEGLKDTEAFF. The CDR3 DNA reads TGTGCCAGCAGCTCGCCCGAGGGGCTAAAGGACACTGAAGCTTTCTTT.

As to this clone: In the same sample, other DNA sequences code for this CDR3. V is TRBV30 and J is TRBJ1-2; TRBD1 aligns across 8 bases. The CDR3 extends over 15 amino acids. CDR1 GTSNPN and CDR2 SVGIG come from the germline V gene (reference sequence). Unmatched junction bases numbered 11, after V lost 4 bases and J lost 4 bases. The DNA for the CDR3 is TGTGCCTGGACCGGAATCCAGGGGGCGGGCTATGGCTACACCTTC. This sequence encodes CAWTGIQGAGYGYTF.

This chain links TRBV28 with TRBJ1-2; possible D gene TRBD1, 6 bases. In germline, CDR1 is MDHEN, CDR2 SYDVKM. This CDR3 contains 14 residues. Deletions cut 2 bases from V and 4 bases from J, with 11 bases between. The CDR3 DNA is TGTGCCAGCAGTTTAACAGGGACTTTCTATGGCTACACCTTC. Translating it yields CASSLTGTFYGYTF.

The chain combines TRBV7-2 with TRBJ2-3, with 8 positions matching TRBD1. V shed 8 bases and J 2 bases; nucleotides not matched to a gene: 9. This CDR3 spans 15 amino acids. Per the germline V gene, CDR1 is SGHTA and CDR2 is FQGNSA. CDR3 protein: CASRTGGSDTDTQYF. In nucleotides, the CDR3 is TGTGCCAGCCGCACAGGGGGATCAGACACAGATACGCAGTATTTT. The variable domain in full, with the rest retrieved from reference TRBV7-2 and TRBJ2-3, is GAGVSQSPSNKVTEKGKDVELRCDPISGHTALYWYRQSLGQGLEFLIYFQGNSAPDKSGLPSDRFSAERTGGSVSTLTIQRTQQEDSAVYLCASRTGGSDTDTQYFGPGTRLTVL.

The genes are TRBV9 and TRBJ2-3, with D tentatively TRBD1 (6 bases). Germline V lookup: CDR1 SGDLS, CDR2 YYNGEE. The CDR3 covers 15 residues. V lost 1 base to trimming and J lost 2 bases, with 11 bases between them. CDR3 residues: CASSVRTAFTDTQYF. The CDR3 DNA reads TGTGCCAGCAGCGTAAGGACAGCCTTCACAGATACGCAGTATTTT.

The CDR3 sequence: CSVETSGNGEQFF. DNA of the CDR3: TGCAGCGTGGAGACTAGCGGGAATGGTGAGCAGTTCTTC. V usage is TRBV29-1 and J usage is TRBJ2-1, with TRBD2 identical over 11 bases. The germline CDR1 and CDR2 sequences are SQVTM and ANQGSEA. This CDR3 is built from 13 residues. V lost 6 bases and J lost 9; bases outside the gene matches: 7.

Written as DNA, the CDR3 is TGCGCCAGCAGCTCGGAAGGGACTAGCGGCTCAGATACGCAGTATTTT. This sequence encodes CASSSEGTSGSDTQYF. This chain joins TRBV5-1 and TRBJ2-3; 11 bases align to TRBD2. The V gene end was trimmed by 3 bases and the J gene end by 4 bases; junction bases not matched to a gene: 7. The V gene's germline CDR1 is SGHRS and CDR2 YFSETQ. CDR3 size: 16 residues.